This passage covers 10 T cell receptor beta chains from one sample sequenced in a study of CD8 T cells in ankylosing spondylitis. TCRdb recomputed calls from the 5' RACE reads with MiXCR, one row per CDR3 protein. The repertoire holds about 250,000 distinct CDR3 sequences, with 8.2% as singletons. Specimen: blood, either unsorted or a sorted T cell fraction (not recorded which). The receptors were sampled from a female donor with ankylosing spondylitis or in good health (not recorded which).

This clonotype was picked up many times. The V call is TRBV12-3 or TRBV12-4, the J call TRBJ2-4; maybe TRBD1 (6 bases). CDR3 size: 14 residues. Between the trimmed V and J ends, which lost 8 bases and 0 bases, there was a span of 11 bases. This CDR3 is CASQDSLAKNIQYF. CDR3 nucleotide sequence: TGTGCCAGCCAGGACAGCCTAGCCAAAAACATTCAGTACTTC.

This clonotype was counted ten times or more. The V and J genes are TRBV5-1 and TRBJ2-7, with 11 bases identical to TRBD1. CDR3 length: 14 residues. Per the germline V gene, CDR1 is SGHRS and CDR2 is YFSETQ. V lost 4 bases and J lost 6; bases outside the gene matches: 6. The CDR3 bases are TGCGCCAGCAGCCCGGGGACAGGGGGGACCGAGCAGTACTTC. This codes for CASSPGTGGTEQYF.

The V call is TRBV5-1, the J call TRBJ2-1; 10 bases are shared with TRBD2. V gave up 9 bases and J gave up 5 bases; unmatched junction bases: 8. This CDR3 region has 14 residues. The germline CDR1 and CDR2 sequences are SGHRS and YFSETQ. CDR3 protein: CATRLAGPNNEQFF. The CDR3 region has the DNA TGCGCCACCCGACTAGCGGGCCCTAACAATGAGCAGTTCTTC.

This clonotype was observed at least ten times. The rearrangement uses TRBV6-2 or TRBV6-3 and TRBJ2-5; TRBD2 might be the D (6 bases). CDR3 size: 13 residues. Germline V CDR1 and CDR2: MNHEY, SVGEGT. Trimming left V 8 bases short and J 1 base short, with 11 bases between. The CDR3 DNA sequence: TGTGCCAGCCGATGGGACTTCCAAGAGACCCAGTACTTC. This gives the protein CASRWDFQETQYF.

This clonotype was seen ten or more times. The rearrangement links TRBV12-3 or TRBV12-4 to TRBJ2-2, with unresolved D. V was trimmed by 4 bases and J by 6 bases, leaving 6 bases between them. This CDR3 spans 12 amino acids. In DNA, the CDR3 is TGTGCCAGCAGTTACGTCCCCGGGGAGCTGTTTTTT. This encodes CASSYVPGELFF.

This clonotype was seen at least ten times. V is TRBV15 and J is TRBJ2-7; D perhaps matches TRBD1 (6 bases). V was cut by 1 base and J by 5 bases, with 15 bases left in between. Germline V gene data show CDR1 as LNHNV and CDR2 as YYDKDF (reference sequence). CDR3 length equals 15 residues. The CDR3 bases are TGTGCCACCAGCAGAGCTACTACAGGGTCTCACGAGCAGTACTTC. It codes for CATSRATTGSHEQYF.

This clonotype was counted many times. The rearrangement uses TRBV5-5 and TRBJ1-3, with D unclear. CDR1 and CDR2 from the germline V gene are SGHKS and YYEKEE (reference sequence). Deletions cut 1 base from V and 0 bases from J, with 8 bases between. CDR3 length: 15 amino acids. In DNA, the CDR3 is TGTGCCAGCAGCTTGAGGCAGAGCTCTGGAAACACCATATATTTT. Its protein product is CASSLRQSSGNTIYF.

This clonotype was detected ten times or more. CDR3 in amino acids: CASSPPGQVRAYGYTF. DNA of the CDR3: TGTGCCAGCTCACCACCGGGACAGGTTCGCGCCTATGGCTACACCTTC. V usage is TRBV18 and J usage is TRBJ1-2; 8 bases fit TRBD1. The germline V gene encodes CDR1 KGHSH and CDR2 LQKENI. V shed 0 bases, J shed 4 bases, and the junction held 7 bases outside the gene matches. The CDR3 totals 16 residues.

The sample holds many counts of this clonotype. V is TRBV24-1 and J is TRBJ2-1, with 12 bases identical to TRBD2. Trimming removed 5 bases from V and 7 bases from J; junction bases left unmatched: 5. CDR3 length: 15 amino acids. Germline CDR1 KGHDR, CDR2 SFDVKD. The CDR3 loop is CATSVALAGGNEQFF. Written as DNA, the CDR3 is TGTGCCACCAGTGTAGCACTAGCGGGAGGAAATGAGCAGTTCTTC.

This clonotype occurred many times. The V gene is TRBV7-2, the J gene TRBJ1-2; the D is unclear. The CDR3 spans 14 residues. Trimming stripped 5 bases from V and 3 bases from J, with 13 bases between. Germline V gene sequence: CDR1 SGHTA, CDR2 FQGNSA. CDR3 nucleotide sequence: TGTGCCAGCAGCCCCACCGGGGTGGACTATGGCTACACCTTC. It specifies CASSPTGVDYGYTF.